A selection of T cell receptor beta chains follows, all from one sample in a study of T cell responses to AZD1222 COVID-19 vaccine. Sequenced by immunoSEQ multiplex PCR; TCRdb stores in-frame clones only, minus some. The sample holds 130,000 to 150,000 clones, around 92% seen once. Sequencing used peripheral blood, obtained after recovery from COVID-19. Source of these receptors: an adult who had recovered from COVID-19. CDR3s include the opening cysteine and the closing phenylalanine or tryptophan. A D gene is named only where the DNA matches it firmly. Clone sizes are given selectively: once, few, many, or a class where the clone is expanded.

>TRBJ2-7|TRBV28|-|-
TGTGCCAGCAGTTTGAGGCTCTACGAGCAGTACTTC
CASSLRLYEQYF
>TRBJ2-5|TRBV11-2|TRBD2|-
TGTGCCAGCAGCTCTCCGGGACTAGCTACTGAGACCCAGTACTTC
CASSSPGLATETQYF
>TRBJ2-1|TRBV27|-|few
TGTGCCAGCACTCCGGGGACGGTCTCCTACAATGAGCAGTTCTTC
CASTPGTVSYNEQFF
>TRBJ1-2|TRBV12-3/TRBV12-4|-|-
TGTGCCAGCAGTACCGGATTTAACTATGGCTACACCTTC
CASSTGFNYGYTF
>TRBJ1-2|TRBV3-1/TRBV3-2|-|-
TGTGCCAGCAGCCTCTTTAACTCTAACTATGGCTACACCTTC
CASSLFNSNYGYTF
>TRBJ2-1|TRBV4-1|-|-
TGCGCCAGCAGCCAAGATGGGTGGTACAATGAGCAGTTCTTC
CASSQDGWYNEQFF
>TRBJ1-4|TRBV5-5|-|few
TGTGCCAGCAGCCGGGACGGATCTAATGAAAAACTGTTTTTT
CASSRDGSNEKLFF
>TRBJ2-7|TRBV6-4|-|-
TGTGCCAGCAGTGACGAGCTGGGTAACGAGCAGTACTTC
CASSDELGNEQYF
>TRBJ2-2|TRBV7-6|-|-
TGTGCCAGCAGCCAAAACGCGAACACCGGGGAGCTGTTTTTT
CASSQNANTGELFF
>TRBJ1-5|TRBV7-9|-|-
TGTGCCAGCAGCTTAGGGGCCGCAAGCAATCAGCCCCAGCATTTT
CASSLGAASNQPQHF
>TRBJ2-7|TRBV10-1|-|-
TGCGCCAGCAGTGAGTCTCACAGGCCCTACGAGCAGTACTTC
CASSESHRPYEQYF
>TRBJ2-2|TRBV13|TRBD2|-
TGTGCCAGCAGCTTAGGCCGGAGCGGGAGAATGATCGGGGAGCTGTTTTTT
CASSLGRSGRMIGELFF
>TRBJ2-7|TRBV4-1|TRBD2|-
TGCGCCAGCAGCCAAGTCGGGAAAAGCGGGGCGTGGAACTTC
CASSQVGKSGAWNF
>TRBJ2-3|TRBV2|TRBD2|-
TGTGCCAGCAGTGACCCTCCTAGCGGGAGTACAGATACGCAGTATTTT
CASSDPPSGSTDTQYF
>TRBJ2-1|TRBV11-3|-|-
TGTGCCAGCAGCTCCGTGCCCCTGGGCGGCGATGAGCAGTTCTTC
CASSSVPLGGDEQFF
>TRBJ1-2|TRBV3-1/TRBV3-2|-|-
TGTGCCAGCAGGGGGGGGCCAGACTATGGCTACACCTTC
CASRGGPDYGYTF
>TRBJ2-1|TRBV19|TRBD2|-
TGTGCCAGTACCCTCGGCGGGAGCTCCTACAATGAGCAGTTCTTC
CASTLGGSSYNEQFF
>TRBJ1-5|TRBV2|-|-
TGTGCCAGCAAGGAAACTTATAGCAATCAGCCCCAGCATTTT
CASKETYSNQPQHF
>TRBJ2-1|TRBV28|TRBD1|-
TGTGCCAGCAGTCAGGGACAGTACAATGAGCAGTTCTTC
CASSQGQYNEQFF
>TRBJ1-4|TRBV28|-|-
TGTGCCAGCAGTTTGGCAGGCCTCAACTCCCTGTTTTTT
CASSLAGLNSLFF
>TRBJ2-1|TRBV6-5|-|-
TGTGCCAGCAGTTACCTGGGTGGGAATGAGCAGTTCTTC
CASSYLGGNEQFF
>TRBJ2-1|TRBV5-5|-|-
TGTGCCAGCACCTCCTTTGTGGCGGAGGCCTACAATGAGCAGTTCTTC
CASTSFVAEAYNEQFF
>TRBJ1-1|TRBV5-1|-|-
TGCGCCAGCAGCTTGTTTACCGATTTACTGAACACTGAAGCTTTCTTT
CASSLFTDLLNTEAFF
>TRBJ2-1|TRBV27|TRBD2|few
TGTGCCAGCACCTCAACTAGCGCCGCCGAGCAGTTCTTC
CASTSTSAAEQFF
>TRBJ2-1|TRBV24-1|TRBD2|-
TGTGCCACCAGTGGACGCGGGAGGGCCACCCATGAGCAGTTCTTC
CATSGRGRATHEQFF
>TRBJ2-7|TRBV12-3/TRBV12-4|-|-
TGTGCCAGCAGTTCTAACAGGGCGGGTGAGCAGTACTTC
CASSSNRAGEQYF
>TRBJ2-7|TRBV6-6|TRBD2|-
TGTGCCAGCTTTCCCTCACTAGCGGGAAGAGGCGAGCAGTACTTC
CASFPSLAGRGEQYF
>TRBJ1-1|TRBV29-1|-|-
TGCAGCGTTGAAGACCCGGGGGACACTGAAGCTTTCTTT
CSVEDPGDTEAFF
>TRBJ2-1|TRBV20-1|-|-
TGCAGTGCTGTGGGCCCTATCCAGTTCTTC
CSAVGPIQFF
>TRBJ1-2|TRBV28|-|-
TGTGCCAGCAGTTTAGGTGGTTCTAACTATGGCTACACCTTC
CASSLGGSNYGYTF
>TRBJ1-2|TRBV19|-|-
TGTGCCAGTAGGGCACAGGGAGGAGGCTACACCTTC
CASRAQGGGYTF
>TRBJ1-2|TRBV10-3|-|-
TGTGCCATCAGTGGGGGTTCGAGGGACTATGGCTACACCTTC
CAISGGSRDYGYTF
>TRBJ2-7|TRBV6-5|TRBD1|-
TGTGCCAGCAAGGGACAGGGCGGCGAGCAGTACTTC
CASKGQGGEQYF
>TRBJ1-2|TRBV28|-|-
TGTGCCAGCAGTGCGATAGTACTTAACTATGGCTACACCTTC
CASSAIVLNYGYTF
>TRBJ2-2|TRBV11-3|TRBD2|-
TGTGCCAGCAGCTTAGCTCTCGCGGGAGGGCCTGGGGAGCTGTTTTTT
CASSLALAGGPGELFF
>TRBJ2-7|TRBV18|TRBD2|-
TGTGCCAGCTCACCGGGGACTAGCGTGTCCTACGAGCAGTACTTC
CASSPGTSVSYEQYF
>TRBJ2-7|TRBV4-1|-|-
TGCGCCAGCAGCCAAGATCGGCTGGGGCAGGGCTACGAGCAGTACTTC
CASSQDRLGQGYEQYF
>TRBJ1-3|TRBV2|-|-
TGTGCCAGCAGTAGAAGACAGGCGACCTCTGGAAACACCATATATTTT
CASSRRQATSGNTIYF
>TRBJ2-7|TRBV5-8|TRBD2|-
TGTGCCACTGGGGGGGACTACGAGCAGTACTTC
CATGGDYEQYF
>TRBJ2-7|TRBV18|-|-
TGTGCCAGCTCACCATCGGACAGTAGCCAATCCTACGAGCAGTACTTC
CASSPSDSSQSYEQYF
>TRBJ2-1|TRBV19|-|few
TGTGCCAGTAGTATCGGCGGCAACGTTGGCAATGAGCAGTTCTTC
CASSIGGNVGNEQFF
>TRBJ1-2|TRBV13|-|-
TGTGCCAGCAGCTTTGAGCGGGGTTGGTATGGCTACACCTTC
CASSFERGWYGYTF
>TRBJ1-1|TRBV6-5|-|once
TGTGCCAGCAGTTACTCGTACACACTGAACACTGAAGCTTTCTTT
CASSYSYTLNTEAFF
>TRBJ2-2|TRBV6-5|TRBD1|-
TGTGCCAGCAGTTTTGACAGGGCCGGGGAGCTGTTTTTT
CASSFDRAGELFF
>TRBJ2-7|TRBV7-2|-|-
TGTGCCAGCAGCTTAGCAGGAAGCGGGCTCACAACCTACGAGCAGTACTTC
CASSLAGSGLTTYEQYF
>TRBJ1-2|TRBV15|-|-
TGTGCCACCAGCAGAGGTGGGTACGGAGTTGGGATTGGCTACACCTTC
CATSRGGYGVGIGYTF
>TRBJ1-1|TRBV6-6|-|-
TGTGCCAGCAGTCACAACAGGGACCTGAACACTGAAGCTTTCTTT
CASSHNRDLNTEAFF
>TRBJ1-2|TRBV10-3|TRBD1|-
TGTGCCATCAGGGACAGGGTAAGAGGCTACACCTTC
CAIRDRVRGYTF
>TRBJ2-2|TRBV5-5|TRBD1|-
TGTGCCAGCAGCCCGCAGGGGGCCGGGGAGCTGTTTTTT
CASSPQGAGELFF
>TRBJ2-2|TRBV11-2|TRBD1|-
TGTGCCAGCAGTCGGCCCACAGGGGGAGGCACCGGGGAGCTGTTTTTT
CASSRPTGGGTGELFF
>TRBJ2-5|TRBV11-1|-|-
TGTGCCAGCAGCCTTGGACGGGGTATGGAGACCCAGTACTTC
CASSLGRGMETQYF
>TRBJ2-1|TRBV4-2|TRBD2|-
TGTGCCAGCAGCTCCGGGACTAGAGGTCTGGATGAGCAGTTCTTC
CASSSGTRGLDEQFF
>TRBJ2-6|TRBV12-2|-|-
TGTGCAAGTCGCTCTCACAGGGCTGGGGCCAACGTCCTGACTTTC
CASRSHRAGANVLTF
>TRBJ2-7|TRBV6-5|TRBD1|-
TGTGCCAGCAGAGACAGGGGGAACTCCTACGAGCAGTACTTC
CASRDRGNSYEQYF